A single sample is the source of the 25 T cell receptor beta chains below, sequenced in a study of blood T cell repertoires in COVID-19. Libraries were prepared by immunoSEQ multiplex PCR; TCRdb keeps only in-frame clonotypes and omits some of them. The sample has fewer than 450,000 clones; roughly 90% are singletons. The sample consisted of peripheral blood. The receptors derive from a woman aged 70-85 years with COVID-19, enrolled during active disease.

There are a few counts of this clone. The rearrangement uses TRBV18 and TRBJ1-2, with D perhaps TRBD1 (6 bases). V lost 2 bases and J lost 4, with 11 bases in between. The V gene's germline CDR1 is KGHSH and CDR2 LQKENI. The CDR3 extends over 14 amino acids. CDR3 DNA sequence: TGTGCCAGCTCACCAAACAGGGACGGCTATGGCTACACCTTC. This translates into CASSPNRDGYGYTF.

The chain employs TRBV7-2 and TRBJ2-1, with D hard to call. This CDR3 is 14 amino acids long. Deletions cut 8 bases from V and 4 bases from J, with 15 bases between. Per germline, CDR1 SGHTA and CDR2 FQGNSA. CDR3 protein: CASYDLIPYNEQFF. CDR3 nucleotide sequence: TGTGCCAGCTACGACTTGATACCTTACAATGAGCAGTTCTTC.

V usage is TRBV10-3 and J usage is TRBJ1-2; D gene uncertain. CDR1 and CDR2 (germline): ENHRY, SYGVKD. The CDR3 totals 13 residues. V was pared by 4 bases and J by 8 bases, with 14 bases between. The DNA for the CDR3 is TGTGCCATCAGTGCAACGGGATTGGAAGGCTACACCTTC. Residues: CAISATGLEGYTF.

The chain carries TRBV4-1 and TRBJ2-1, with D perhaps TRBD2 (6 bases). V was pared by 7 bases and J by 6 bases, with 16 bases between. Germline V gene data show CDR1 as MGHRA and CDR2 as YSYEKL. The CDR3 totals 14 residues. CDR3 nucleotides: TGCGCCAGCACATTCGGCCAGGGAGGCAATGAGCAGTTCTTC. It yields the protein CASTFGQGGNEQFF.

The rearrangement joins TRBV5-1 to TRBJ1-4; possibly TRBD1 for D (5 bases). Germline CDR1 reads SGHRS; CDR2 reads YFSETQ. With 4 bases removed from V and 4 bases from J, the gap between germline ends came to 14 bases. CDR3 size: 15 residues. CDR3 in DNA: TGCGCCAGCAGCCCCTCTCAGGGTTTTAATGAAAAACTGTTTTTT. As protein: CASSPSQGFNEKLFF.

The V and J genes are TRBV19 and TRBJ2-5; 9 nucleotides line up with TRBD1. The CDR3 sequence is 14 residues long. V was clipped by 5 bases and J by 4 bases; unmatched bases: 5. Looked up from germline, CDR1 is LNHDA and CDR2 is SQIVND (reference sequence). CDR3 in amino acids: CASSPGTGSETQYF. The DNA of the CDR3 is TGTGCCAGTAGTCCCGGGACAGGGTCAGAGACCCAGTACTTC.

V gene TRBV3-1 (or the pseudogene TRBV3-2) combines with J gene TRBJ2-7; D perhaps matches TRBD1 (5 bases). The CDR3 contains 12 residues. Between the trimmed V and J ends, which lost 3 bases and 4 bases, there was a span of 7 bases. CDR1 is LGHDT and CDR2 is YNNKEL in the germline V gene (reference sequence). This CDR3 is CASSQGRYEQYF. The DNA for the CDR3 is TGTGCCAGCAGCCAGGGGCGTTACGAGCAGTACTTC.

In this sample, this clone turned up a few times. This chain links TRBV19 with TRBJ1-4; D is uncertain. There are 13 residues in the CDR3. Trimming shortened V by 3 bases and J by 0 bases, and 2 bases separated the two germline ends. Germline lookup yields CDR1 LNHDA and CDR2 SQIVND (reference sequence). The CDR3, as DNA: TGTGCCAGTAGTATTACAACTAATGAAAAACTGTTTTTT. It is translated as CASSITTNEKLFF.

J is TRBJ2-7 and V is TRBV11-2; TRBD2 agrees at 10 bases. Germline V gene sequence: CDR1 SGHAT, CDR2 FQNNGV. V dropped 5 bases and J dropped 0; count of bases not matched to a gene: 1. The CDR3 has 14 residues. The CDR3 loop reads CASSTSGVSYEQYF. DNA for the CDR3: TGTGCCAGCAGCACTAGCGGGGTCTCCTACGAGCAGTACTTC.

The table lists this clone with a few counts. This CDR3 reads CAISAREEYGYTF. The DNA of the CDR3 is TGTGCCATCAGTGCCAGGGAGGAGTATGGCTACACCTTC. V is TRBV10-3 and J is TRBJ1-2, with D tentatively TRBD1 (5 bases). Germline CDR1 ENHRY, CDR2 SYGVKD. The CDR3 spans 13 residues. Trimming stripped 4 bases from V and 5 bases from J, with 11 bases between.

The chain has TRBV27 and TRBJ2-3; D gene uncertain. V lost 3 bases and J lost 12, with 16 bases in between. This CDR3 has 13 residues. The germline gives CDR1 MNHEY, CDR2 SMNVEV (reference sequence). This chain's CDR3 is CASSFTPGPSQYF. CDR3 in DNA: TGTGCCAGCAGTTTTACCCCAGGCCCTTCTCAGTATTTT.

The V call is TRBV9, the J call TRBJ2-3, with 10 bases aligning to TRBD2. The ends lost 0 bases at V and 5 bases at J; junction bases unmatched: 3. The CDR3 is 15 residues long. Looked up from germline, CDR1 is SGDLS and CDR2 is YYNGEE. The CDR3 DNA reads TGTGCCAGCAGCGTAGACTCTAGCGGGGGAGATACGCAGTATTTT. Protein: CASSVDSSGGDTQYF.

The chain recombines TRBV19 with TRBJ2-3; 8 nucleotides line up with TRBD1. V lost 7 bases to trimming and J lost 2 bases; unmatched junction nucleotides: 5. The CDR3 spans 14 residues. Germline values: CDR1 LNHDA, CDR2 SQIVND (reference sequence). For the CDR3, the DNA is TGTGCCAGTACCCCGGACAGGGCCACAGATACGCAGTATTTT. It translates to CASTPDRATDTQYF. The entire variable domain, with the rest obtained from reference TRBV19 and TRBJ2-3, is as follows: DGGITQSPKYLFRKEGQNVTLSCEQNLNHDAMYWYRQDPGQGLRLIYYSQIVNDFQKGDIAEGYSVSREKKESFPLTVTSAQKNPTAFYLCASTPDRATDTQYFGPGTRLTVL.

This chain joins TRBV28 and TRBJ1-5, with a tentative D call TRBD1 (6 bases). This CDR3 has 14 amino acids. Trimming stripped 9 bases from V and 1 base from J, with 13 bases between. Germline V gene data show CDR1 as MDHEN and CDR2 as SYDVKM. The CDR3 DNA is TGTGCCAGTAAAACGGGACACAGCAATCAGCCCCAGCATTTT. Its protein is CASKTGHSNQPQHF.

The chain is built from TRBV6-6 and TRBJ1-2; D remains unclear. Trimming took off 5 bases at V and 1 base at J, with 8 bases between the two ends. The length of the CDR3 is 13 residues. Germline CDR1 reads MNHNY; CDR2 reads SVGAGI (reference sequence). CDR3 bases: TGTGCCAGCAGTCCTCTAATTAACTATGGCTACACCTTC. Protein product: CASSPLINYGYTF.

This rearrangement joins TRBV6-5 to TRBJ1-1; maybe TRBD1 (5 bases). The CDR3 covers 13 residues. V lost 5 bases, J lost 5 bases, and 12 bases lay in between. The germline CDR1 and CDR2 sequences are MNHEY and SVGAGI. CDR3 loop: CASSPGGRTEAFF. CDR3 nucleotides: TGTGCCAGCAGTCCGGGGGGACGGACTGAAGCTTTCTTT.

The rearrangement links TRBV5-5 to TRBJ2-3; a possible D gene is TRBD1 (6 bases). Germline CDR1 is SGHKS and CDR2 is YYEKEE (reference sequence). V lost 5 bases to trimming and J lost 2 bases, with 18 bases between them. CDR3 length equals 16 residues. CDR3 sequence: CASRSLPGQPTDTQYF. The CDR3 bases are TGTGCCAGCAGGTCGCTGCCGGGACAACCCACAGATACGCAGTATTTT.

This chain uses TRBV15 with TRBJ2-5; tentatively, D is TRBD2 (6 bases). Germline lookup yields CDR1 LNHNV and CDR2 YYDKDF (reference sequence). The CDR3 is made up of 14 amino acids. The V end was cut by 9 bases, the J end by 5 bases, with 19 bases between. The CDR3 is CATNPHRGGETQYF. The CDR3, as DNA: TGTGCCACGAACCCCCACCGGGGAGGCGAGACCCAGTACTTC.

The chain has TRBV9 and TRBJ1-6; D remains ambiguous. The V end was cut by 5 bases, the J end by 8 bases, with 14 bases between. The CDR3 spans 14 residues. The germline gives CDR1 SGDLS, CDR2 YYNGEE. The CDR3 here is CASRGGRVDSPLHF. CDR3 DNA sequence: TGTGCCAGCAGGGGCGGGAGGGTTGATTCACCCCTCCACTTT.

The chain is built from TRBV20-1 and TRBJ2-3, with a tentative D call TRBD1 (6 bases). Germline CDR1 and CDR2: DFQATT and SNEGSKA (reference sequence). Trimming removed 5 bases at V and 4 bases at J, with 7 bases between. The length of the CDR3 is 11 residues. CDR3 loop: CSAEGADTQYF. The DNA for the CDR3 is TGCAGTGCTGAGGGGGCAGATACGCAGTATTTT.

This chain links TRBV6-2 or TRBV6-3 with TRBJ1-5, with D unresolved. V lost 2 bases and J 6 bases, leaving 5 bases between the germline ends. The germline CDR1 and CDR2 sequences are MNHEY and SVGEGT. CDR3 size: 12 residues. The CDR3 here is CASSYGSQPQHF. CDR3 sequence (DNA): TGTGCCAGCAGTTACGGGAGTCAGCCCCAGCATTTT.

The genes are TRBV5-1 and TRBJ1-2; D ambiguous. CDR3 length equals 13 residues. From germline, CDR1 is SGHRS and CDR2 YFSETQ. Trimming removed 4 bases at V and 8 bases at J, with 15 bases between. CDR3 region: CASSPSGVEGYTF. DNA for the CDR3: TGCGCCAGCAGCCCCTCCGGGGTGGAGGGCTACACCTTC.

The chain links TRBV7-2 to TRBJ2-1; no reliable D call. The V end lost 0 bases, the J end lost 4 bases, and 4 bases lay between the germline ends. The CDR3 is 13 residues long. From germline, CDR1 is SGHTA and CDR2 FQGNSA. DNA of the CDR3: TGTGCCAGCAGCTTAGCCCGGTACAATGAGCAGTTCTTC. Translating gives CASSLARYNEQFF.

This rearrangement joins TRBV7-3 to TRBJ2-2; no clear D gene. The CDR3 spans 14 residues. Trimming shortened V by 2 bases and J by 2 bases, and 6 bases separated the two germline ends. Germline V gene sequence: CDR1 SGHTA, CDR2 FQGTGA. In DNA, the CDR3 is TGTGCCAGCAGCTTAGCGGTTAACACCGGGGAGCTGTTTTTT. This sequence encodes CASSLAVNTGELFF.

The genes are TRBV3-1 (or the pseudogene TRBV3-2) and TRBJ2-5; TRBD1 agrees at 8 bases. CDR1 LGHDT and CDR2 YNNKEL come from the germline V gene (reference sequence). V was pared by 4 bases and J by 2 bases, with 6 bases of the junction left unmatched. The CDR3 has 15 amino acids. CDR3 in amino acids: CASSPGDRRQETQYF. CDR3 nucleotide sequence: TGTGCCAGCAGCCCCGGGGACAGGAGGCAAGAGACCCAGTACTTC.